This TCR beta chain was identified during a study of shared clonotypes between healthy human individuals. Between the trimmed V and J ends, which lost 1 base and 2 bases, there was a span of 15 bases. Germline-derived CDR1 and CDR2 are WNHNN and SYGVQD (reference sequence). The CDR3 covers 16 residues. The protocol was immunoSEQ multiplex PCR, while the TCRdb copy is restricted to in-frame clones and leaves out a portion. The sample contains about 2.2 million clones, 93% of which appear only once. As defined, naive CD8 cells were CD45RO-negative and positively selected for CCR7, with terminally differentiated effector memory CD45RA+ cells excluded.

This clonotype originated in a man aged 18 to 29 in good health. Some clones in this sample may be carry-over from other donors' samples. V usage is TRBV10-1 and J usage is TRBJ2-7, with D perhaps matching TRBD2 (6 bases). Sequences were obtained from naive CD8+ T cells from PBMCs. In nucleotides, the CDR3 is TGCGCCAGCAGTGAGTATACCGGGACTGGGACCTACGAGCAGTACTTC. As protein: CASSEYTGTGTYEQYF.